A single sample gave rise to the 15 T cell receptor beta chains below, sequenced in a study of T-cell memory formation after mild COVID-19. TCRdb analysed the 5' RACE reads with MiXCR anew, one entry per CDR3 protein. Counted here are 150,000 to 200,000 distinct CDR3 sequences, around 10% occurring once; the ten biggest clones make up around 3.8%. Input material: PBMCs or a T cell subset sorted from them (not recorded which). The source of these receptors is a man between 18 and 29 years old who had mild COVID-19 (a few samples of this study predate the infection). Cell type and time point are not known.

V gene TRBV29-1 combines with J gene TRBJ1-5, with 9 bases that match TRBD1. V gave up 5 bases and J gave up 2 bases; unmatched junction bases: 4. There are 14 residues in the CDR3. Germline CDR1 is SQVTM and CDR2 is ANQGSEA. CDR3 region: CSVSTGGRNQPQHF. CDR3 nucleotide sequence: TGCAGCGTTAGCACAGGGGGCCGCAATCAGCCCCAGCATTTT.

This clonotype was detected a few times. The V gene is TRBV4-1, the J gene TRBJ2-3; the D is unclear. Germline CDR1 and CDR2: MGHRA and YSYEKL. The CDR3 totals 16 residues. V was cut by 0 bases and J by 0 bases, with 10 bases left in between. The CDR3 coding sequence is TGCGCCAGCAGCCAAGAGAACTACCCTAGCACAGATACGCAGTATTTT. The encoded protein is CASSQENYPSTDTQYF.

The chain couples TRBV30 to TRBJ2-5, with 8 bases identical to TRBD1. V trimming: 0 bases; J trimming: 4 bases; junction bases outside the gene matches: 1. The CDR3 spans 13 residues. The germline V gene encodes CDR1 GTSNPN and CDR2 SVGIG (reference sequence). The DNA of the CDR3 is TGTGCCTGGAGTGTTACAGGGGGAGAGACCCAGTACTTC. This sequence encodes CAWSVTGGETQYF.

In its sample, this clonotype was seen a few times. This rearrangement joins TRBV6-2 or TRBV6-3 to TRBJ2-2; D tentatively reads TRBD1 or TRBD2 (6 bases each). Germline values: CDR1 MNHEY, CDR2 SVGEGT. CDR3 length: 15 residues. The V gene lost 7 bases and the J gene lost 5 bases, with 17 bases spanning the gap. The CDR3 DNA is TGTGCCAGCATCAGTGGGGGGCGTTGGACCGGGGAGCTGTTTTTT. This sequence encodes CASISGGRWTGELFF.

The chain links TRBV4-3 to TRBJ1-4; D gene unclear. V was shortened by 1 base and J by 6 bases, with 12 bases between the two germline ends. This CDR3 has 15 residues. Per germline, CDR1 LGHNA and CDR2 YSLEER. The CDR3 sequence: CASSQGEGGDEKLFF. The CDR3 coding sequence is TGCGCCAGCAGCCAAGGAGAGGGAGGCGATGAAAAACTGTTTTTT.

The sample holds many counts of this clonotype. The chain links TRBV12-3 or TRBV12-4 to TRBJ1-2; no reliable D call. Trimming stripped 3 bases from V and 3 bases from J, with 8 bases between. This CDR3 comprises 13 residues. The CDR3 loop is CASSFEVYYGYTF. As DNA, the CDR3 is TGTGCCAGCAGTTTCGAGGTATACTATGGCTACACCTTC.

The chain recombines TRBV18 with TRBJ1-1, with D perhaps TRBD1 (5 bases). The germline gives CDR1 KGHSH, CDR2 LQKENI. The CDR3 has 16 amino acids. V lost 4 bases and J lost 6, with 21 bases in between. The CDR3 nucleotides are TGTGCCAGCTCACTTTATACCCTTTCAGAGGGGCCTGAAGCTTTCTTT. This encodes CASSLYTLSEGPEAFF.

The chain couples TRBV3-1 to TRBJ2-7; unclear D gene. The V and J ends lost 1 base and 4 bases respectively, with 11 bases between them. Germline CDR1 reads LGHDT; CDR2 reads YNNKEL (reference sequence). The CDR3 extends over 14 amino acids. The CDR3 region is CASSQAAAGYEQYF. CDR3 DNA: TGTGCCAGCAGCCAAGCGGCAGCTGGGTACGAGCAGTACTTC.

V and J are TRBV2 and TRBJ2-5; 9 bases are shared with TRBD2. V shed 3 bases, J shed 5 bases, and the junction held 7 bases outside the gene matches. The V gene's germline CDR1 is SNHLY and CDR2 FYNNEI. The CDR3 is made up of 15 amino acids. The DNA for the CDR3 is TGTGCCAGCAGTGATCTGCGGGGGGGCTCGGAGACCCAGTACTTC. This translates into CASSDLRGGSETQYF.

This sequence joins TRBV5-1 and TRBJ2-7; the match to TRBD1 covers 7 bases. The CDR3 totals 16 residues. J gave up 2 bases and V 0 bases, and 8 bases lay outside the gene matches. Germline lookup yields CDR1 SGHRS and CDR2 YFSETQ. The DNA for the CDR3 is TGCGCCAGCAGCTTGGGGGGGACAGACGCCGCCTACGAGCAGTACTTC. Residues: CASSLGGTDAAYEQYF.

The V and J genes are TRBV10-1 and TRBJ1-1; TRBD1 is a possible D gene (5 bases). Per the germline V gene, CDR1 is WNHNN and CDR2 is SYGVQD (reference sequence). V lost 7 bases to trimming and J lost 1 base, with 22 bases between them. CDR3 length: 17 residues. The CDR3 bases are TGCGCCAGCACCGACCTAACGGGACGGTATGGGAACACTGAAGCTTTCTTT. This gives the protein CASTDLTGRYGNTEAFF.

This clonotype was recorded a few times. The CDR3: CASRSGQGTDTQYF. DNA for the CDR3: TGCGCCAGCAGGTCGGGACAGGGCACAGATACGCAGTATTTT. The V and J genes are TRBV10-2 and TRBJ2-3; 8 bases map to TRBD1. V was pared by 6 bases and J by 1 base, with 3 bases of the junction left unmatched. This CDR3 is 14 amino acids long. CDR1 WSHSY and CDR2 SAAADI come from the germline V gene.

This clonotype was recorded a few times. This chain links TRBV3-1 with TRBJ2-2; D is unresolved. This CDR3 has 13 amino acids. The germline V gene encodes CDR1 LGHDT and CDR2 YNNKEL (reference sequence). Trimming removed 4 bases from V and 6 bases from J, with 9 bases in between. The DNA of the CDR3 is TGTGCCAGCAGCCCGTTTGTCCCCGGGGAGCTGTTTTTT. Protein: CASSPFVPGELFF.

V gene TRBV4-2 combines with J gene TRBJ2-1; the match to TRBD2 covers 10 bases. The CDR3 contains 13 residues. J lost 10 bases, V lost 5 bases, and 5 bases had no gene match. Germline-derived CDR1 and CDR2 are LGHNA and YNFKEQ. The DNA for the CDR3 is TGTGCCAGCAGCTATAGCGGGGGGAGAGAGCAGTTCTTC. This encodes CASSYSGGREQFF.

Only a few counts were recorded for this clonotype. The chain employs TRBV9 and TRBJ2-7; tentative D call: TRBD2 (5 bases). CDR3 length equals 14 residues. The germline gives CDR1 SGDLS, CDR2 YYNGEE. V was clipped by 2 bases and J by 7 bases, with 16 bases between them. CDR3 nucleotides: TGTGCCAGCAGCGTGGCCTCCGGGCCGGGGGAGCAGTACTTC. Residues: CASSVASGPGEQYF. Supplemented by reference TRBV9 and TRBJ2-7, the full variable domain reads DSGVTQTPKHLITATGQRVTLRCSPRSGDLSVYWYQQSLDQGLQFLIQYYNGEERAKGNILERFSAQQFPDLHSELNLSSLELGDSALYFCASSVASGPGEQYFGPGTRLTVT.